The 15 T cell receptor beta chains presented below share a single source sample, sequenced in a study of OX40 agonist ivuxolimab in advanced cancers. Measured with immunoSEQ multiplex PCR; TCRdb has only the in-frame clones, and not every one. In the table there are 55,000 to 95,000 clones, around 88% of which are singletons. The specimen comprised CD4+ or CD8+ T cells sorted from blood, sampled in a trial of the OX40 agonist ivuxolimab. These receptors were collected from an adult with an advanced solid tumor such as melanoma, head and neck, liver or kidney cancer.

The gene calls are TRBV5-1 and TRBJ2-5; D might be TRBD2 (6 bases). CDR3 size: 14 residues. The V end lost 2 bases, the J end lost 1 base, and 9 bases lay between the germline ends. Germline V gene sequence: CDR1 SGHRS, CDR2 YFSETQ. The chain's CDR3 is CASSFGAGQETQYF. The CDR3 nucleotides read TGCGCCAGCAGCTTTGGAGCGGGCCAAGAGACCCAGTACTTC.

The chain uses TRBV7-8 and TRBJ1-1, with TRBD1 identical over 7 bases. Looked up from germline, CDR1 is SGHVS and CDR2 is FQNEAQ. The CDR3 sequence is 17 residues long. Germline trimming cut 5 bases from V and 0 bases from J; bases unmatched to any gene: 12. The CDR3 here is CASSIPDRIDLNTEAFF. In DNA form, the CDR3 reads TGTGCCAGCAGCATACCGGACAGGATTGACCTGAACACTGAAGCTTTCTTT.

The genes are TRBV27 and TRBJ2-7; D ambiguous. Germline V gene lookup returns CDR1 MNHEY and CDR2 SMNVEV (reference sequence). Between the trimmed V and J ends, which lost 4 bases and 4 bases, there was a span of 23 bases. There are 17 residues in the CDR3. DNA of the CDR3: TGTGCCAGCAGTTCCCGAATGATCCCTAAAACCCATTACGAGCAGTACTTC. Its protein is CASSSRMIPKTHYEQYF.

This sequence joins TRBV7-3 and TRBJ2-7; 7 bases fit TRBD2. The V and J ends lost 4 bases and 6 bases, in that order; junction bases with no gene match: 6. The CDR3 is 13 residues long. Per the germline V gene, CDR1 is SGHTA and CDR2 is FQGTGA. CDR3: CASSSGLISEQYF. The CDR3 DNA reads as TGTGCCAGCAGCTCGGGACTAATTAGCGAGCAGTACTTC.

CDR3 coding DNA: TGCGCCAGCAGAGGAGTTGTGATCGCGAACACCGGGGAGCTGTTTTTT. Its protein is CASRGVVIANTGELFF. This sequence joins TRBV4-1 and TRBJ2-2, with unresolved D. The V end was cut by 6 bases, the J end by 0 bases, with 14 bases between. Germline-derived CDR1 and CDR2 are MGHRA and YSYEKL. This CDR3 comprises 16 residues.

The gene calls are TRBV18 and TRBJ2-5, with D tentatively TRBD1 (5 bases). The CDR3 sequence is 14 residues long. Trimming removed 2 bases at V and 1 base at J, with 8 bases between. CDR1 is KGHSH and CDR2 is LQKENI in the germline V gene. This CDR3 is CASSPGAVQETQYF. CDR3 in DNA: TGTGCCAGCTCACCAGGGGCCGTCCAAGAGACCCAGTACTTC.

This clone was seen once. This rearrangement joins TRBV7-6 to TRBJ2-2; TRBD2 is a possible D gene (5 bases). The V end was cut by 0 bases, the J end by 5 bases, with 7 bases between. CDR1 and CDR2 from the germline V gene are SGHVS and FNYEAQ. CDR3 length equals 14 residues. CDR3: CASSLAGGTGELFF. DNA of the CDR3: TGTGCCAGCAGCTTAGCTGGCGGGACCGGGGAGCTGTTTTTT.

The V and J genes are TRBV11-2 and TRBJ2-3; 9 bases map to TRBD2. The V gene end was trimmed by 3 bases and the J gene end by 0 bases; junction bases not matched to a gene: 4. The germline V gene encodes CDR1 SGHAT and CDR2 FQNNGV. CDR3 size: 16 residues. The chain's CDR3 is CASSLVAGASTDTQYF. CDR3 in DNA: TGTGCCAGCAGCTTGGTAGCGGGGGCGAGCACAGATACGCAGTATTTT. Using reference TRBV11-2 and TRBJ2-3 for the parts outside the CDR3, the full variable domain is EAGVAQSPRYKIIEKRQSVAFWCNPISGHATLYWYQQILGQGPKLLIQFQNNGVVDDSQLPKDRFSAERLKGVDSTLKIQPAKLEDSAVYLCASSLVAGASTDTQYFGPGTRLTVL.

This clone is a singleton in its sample. J is TRBJ2-7 and V is TRBV6-5; TRBD2 matches at 9 bases. Germline CDR1 and CDR2: MNHEY and SVGAGI. After removal of 0 bases from V and 3 bases from J, the junction contained 6 bases not matched to a gene. This CDR3 contains 16 residues. CDR3 protein: CASSYSIAGEYYEQYF. CDR3 bases: TGTGCCAGCAGTTACTCGATAGCGGGGGAGTACTACGAGCAGTACTTC.

This chain uses TRBV27 with TRBJ1-1, with 12 bases fitting TRBD1. Germline CDR1 and CDR2: MNHEY and SMNVEV (reference sequence). V shed 5 bases and J 0 bases; nucleotides not matched to a gene: 10. CDR3 size: 18 residues. CDR3 nucleotides: TGTGCCAGCAGTCCAAAAGGGACAGGGGGCGGTATGAACACTGAAGCTTTCTTT. This encodes CASSPKGTGGGMNTEAFF.

The chain couples TRBV5-1 to TRBJ2-3; D uncertain. The ends were cut back, 7 bases at V and 0 bases at J, with 12 bases in the middle. The CDR3 sequence is 14 residues long. Germline V CDR1 and CDR2: SGHRS, YFSETQ. The CDR3, as DNA: TGCGCCAGCGGCTCGTTAACTAGCACAGATACGCAGTATTTT. It specifies CASGSLTSTDTQYF.

V usage is TRBV5-1 and J usage is TRBJ2-5; 9 bases line up with TRBD1. J was trimmed by 3 bases and V by 2 bases; bases with no gene match: 2. CDR1 and CDR2 from the germline V gene are SGHRS and YFSETQ. The CDR3 runs to 14 residues. CDR3 nucleotides: TGCGCCAGCAGCTTAACAGGGGGCGAAGAGACCCAGTACTTC. Its protein is CASSLTGGEETQYF.

The chain couples TRBV28 to TRBJ2-4; the D call may be TRBD1 or TRBD2 (5 bases each). This CDR3 spans 14 amino acids. CDR1 MDHEN and CDR2 SYDVKM come from the germline V gene. The ends were cut back, 11 bases at V and 4 bases at J, with 18 bases in the middle. The CDR3 loop reads CAGRQKLAKNIQYF. CDR3 nucleotides: TGTGCCGGGAGACAGAAGTTAGCGAAAAACATTCAGTACTTC.

V usage is TRBV19 and J usage is TRBJ2-2, with D perhaps being TRBD1 or TRBD2 (5 bases each). CDR3 length: 15 amino acids. V dropped 7 bases and J dropped 1 base, with 13 bases sitting between them. Germline values: CDR1 LNHDA, CDR2 SQIVND (reference sequence). CDR3 bases: TGTGCCAGTACCCTGATTGGGGGGAACACCGGGGAGCTGTTTTTT. The encoded protein is CASTLIGGNTGELFF.

This clone was recorded once. J is TRBJ2-5 and V is TRBV7-9; possible D gene TRBD2, 6 bases. The germline V gene encodes CDR1 SEHNR and CDR2 FQNEAQ (reference sequence). The V gene lost 5 bases and the J gene lost 4 bases, with 14 bases spanning the gap. The length of the CDR3 is 14 residues. This CDR3 reads CASSLGGLGETQYF. CDR3 coding DNA: TGTGCCAGCAGCCTCGGGGGACTGGGAGAGACCCAGTACTTC.